This TCR beta chain derives from a study of Graves' ophthalmopathy and Graves' hyperthyroidism. Findings and caveats of the study: Both an approximately 70% sensitivity and an approximately 72% specificity characterized the model's predictions of ophthalmopathy progression.

This clonotype was recorded many times. Its antigen is currently unknown. Germline V gene data show CDR1 as SGHDT and CDR2 as YYEEEE. V trimming: 4 bases; J trimming: 7 bases; junction bases outside the gene matches: 8. The CDR3 consists of 15 residues. Patients were diagnosed from clinical symptoms, serum thyroxine, TRAb, thyroid ultrasound and orbital computed tomography. For repertoire sequencing, the TCR beta CDR3 regions were amplified from RNA transcripts. HTBI primers were employed in first-round RT-PCR, then a second-round multiplex PCR followed. TCRdb ran MiXCR on the multiplex PCR reads and lists one entry per CDR3 protein. The sample holds 170,000 or so distinct CDR3 sequences; 37% are singletons and the top ten take 5.8%.

The chain employs TRBV5-6 and TRBJ1-6; 7 bases are shared with TRBD1. Specimen: peripheral blood. The origin of this receptor is a woman between 35 and 50 years old with Graves' ophthalmopathy. CDR3 bases: TGTGCCAGCAGCCCCAGGGGGGCATACAATTCACCCCTCCACTTT. It is translated as CASSPRGAYNSPLHF.